This entry lists 6 T cell receptor beta chains sequenced from one sample in a study of T cell repertoires in cytomegalovirus infection. TCRdb reprocessed the reads via MiXCR and lists one record per CDR3 protein. The table has some 400,000 distinct CDR3 sequences, over 15% seen once. Material: PBMCs. The receptors were gathered from a human donor in good health (CMV status not recorded). Some clones in this sample may be carry-over from other donors' samples.

The rearrangement uses TRBV2 and TRBJ1-1; TRBD1 might be the D (6 bases). This CDR3 region has 12 residues. CDR1 is SNHLY and CDR2 is FYNNEI in the germline V gene. Trimming left V 4 bases short and J 11 bases short, with 14 bases between. The CDR3 nucleotides read TGTGCCAGCAGTGTACAGGGCGGCGTGGCTTTCTTT. It codes for CASSVQGGVAFF.

This clonotype was observed a handful of times. V gene TRBV6-8 combines with J gene TRBJ2-1; D not certain. V shed 7 bases and J shed 4 bases, with 23 bases lying between them. The CDR3 is made up of 17 amino acids. Germline V gives CDR1 MNHGY, CDR2 SAAAGT. In DNA, the CDR3 is TGTGCCAGCACGCCACCCGTAGGCAAGTTTTGGTACAATGAGCAGTTCTTC. Protein: CASTPPVGKFWYNEQFF.

This clonotype has at least ten counts. V and J are TRBV20-1 and TRBJ2-1, with 15 bases fitting TRBD2. CDR1 and CDR2 from the germline V gene are DFQATT and SNEGSKA (reference sequence). The ends lost 5 bases at V and 4 bases at J; junction bases unmatched: 6. CDR3 size: 16 residues. CDR3 sequence (DNA): TGCAGTGCTGGGGGACTAGCGGGAGGATTGTACAATGAGCAGTTCTTC. The encoded protein is CSAGGLAGGLYNEQFF.

The chain has TRBV15 and TRBJ2-1; D ambiguous. Trimming pared 0 bases from V and 1 base from J, leaving 7 bases between. CDR3 size: 15 residues. Germline V gives CDR1 LNHNV, CDR2 YYDKDF (reference sequence). DNA for the CDR3: TGTGCCACCAGCAGAGAGGCTAGGTCCTACAATGAGCAGTTCTTC. It translates to CATSREARSYNEQFF.

V is TRBV6-2 or TRBV6-3 and J is TRBJ2-3; the match to TRBD2 covers 8 bases. Germline CDR1 reads MNHEY; CDR2 reads SVGEGT. The CDR3 sequence is 16 residues long. V lost 4 bases to trimming and J lost 3 bases; unmatched junction nucleotides: 9. DNA for the CDR3: TGTGCCAGCAGTTTCCCAGCGGGAGAGTTGACAGATACGCAGTATTTT. Protein: CASSFPAGELTDTQYF.

The chain carries TRBV12-3 or TRBV12-4 and TRBJ1-1, with 7 bases fitting TRBD1. V was pared by 4 bases and J by 1 base, with 3 bases of the junction left unmatched. CDR3 length: 14 amino acids. The CDR3: CASSSRTGNTEAFF. The DNA of the CDR3 is TGTGCCAGCAGTTCCCGGACAGGGAACACTGAAGCTTTCTTT.